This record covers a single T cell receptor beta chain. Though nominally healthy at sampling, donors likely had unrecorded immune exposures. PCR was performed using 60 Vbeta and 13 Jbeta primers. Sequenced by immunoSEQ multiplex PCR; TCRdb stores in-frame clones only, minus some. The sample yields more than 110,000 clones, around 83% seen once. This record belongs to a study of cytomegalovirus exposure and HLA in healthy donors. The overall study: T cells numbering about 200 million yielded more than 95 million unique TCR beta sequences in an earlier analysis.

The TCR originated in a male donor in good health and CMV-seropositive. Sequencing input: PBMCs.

CDR3 coding DNA: TGCGCCAGCAGCACCGACAGGGGATGGGACTATGGCTACACCTTC. Translation gives CASSTDRGWDYGYTF. The gene calls are TRBV5-1 and TRBJ1-2; 8 bases are shared with TRBD1. The CDR3 has 15 residues. The trim removed 4 bases at V and 3 bases at J, leaving 8 bases unmatched. CDR1 and CDR2 (germline): SGHRS, YFSETQ.